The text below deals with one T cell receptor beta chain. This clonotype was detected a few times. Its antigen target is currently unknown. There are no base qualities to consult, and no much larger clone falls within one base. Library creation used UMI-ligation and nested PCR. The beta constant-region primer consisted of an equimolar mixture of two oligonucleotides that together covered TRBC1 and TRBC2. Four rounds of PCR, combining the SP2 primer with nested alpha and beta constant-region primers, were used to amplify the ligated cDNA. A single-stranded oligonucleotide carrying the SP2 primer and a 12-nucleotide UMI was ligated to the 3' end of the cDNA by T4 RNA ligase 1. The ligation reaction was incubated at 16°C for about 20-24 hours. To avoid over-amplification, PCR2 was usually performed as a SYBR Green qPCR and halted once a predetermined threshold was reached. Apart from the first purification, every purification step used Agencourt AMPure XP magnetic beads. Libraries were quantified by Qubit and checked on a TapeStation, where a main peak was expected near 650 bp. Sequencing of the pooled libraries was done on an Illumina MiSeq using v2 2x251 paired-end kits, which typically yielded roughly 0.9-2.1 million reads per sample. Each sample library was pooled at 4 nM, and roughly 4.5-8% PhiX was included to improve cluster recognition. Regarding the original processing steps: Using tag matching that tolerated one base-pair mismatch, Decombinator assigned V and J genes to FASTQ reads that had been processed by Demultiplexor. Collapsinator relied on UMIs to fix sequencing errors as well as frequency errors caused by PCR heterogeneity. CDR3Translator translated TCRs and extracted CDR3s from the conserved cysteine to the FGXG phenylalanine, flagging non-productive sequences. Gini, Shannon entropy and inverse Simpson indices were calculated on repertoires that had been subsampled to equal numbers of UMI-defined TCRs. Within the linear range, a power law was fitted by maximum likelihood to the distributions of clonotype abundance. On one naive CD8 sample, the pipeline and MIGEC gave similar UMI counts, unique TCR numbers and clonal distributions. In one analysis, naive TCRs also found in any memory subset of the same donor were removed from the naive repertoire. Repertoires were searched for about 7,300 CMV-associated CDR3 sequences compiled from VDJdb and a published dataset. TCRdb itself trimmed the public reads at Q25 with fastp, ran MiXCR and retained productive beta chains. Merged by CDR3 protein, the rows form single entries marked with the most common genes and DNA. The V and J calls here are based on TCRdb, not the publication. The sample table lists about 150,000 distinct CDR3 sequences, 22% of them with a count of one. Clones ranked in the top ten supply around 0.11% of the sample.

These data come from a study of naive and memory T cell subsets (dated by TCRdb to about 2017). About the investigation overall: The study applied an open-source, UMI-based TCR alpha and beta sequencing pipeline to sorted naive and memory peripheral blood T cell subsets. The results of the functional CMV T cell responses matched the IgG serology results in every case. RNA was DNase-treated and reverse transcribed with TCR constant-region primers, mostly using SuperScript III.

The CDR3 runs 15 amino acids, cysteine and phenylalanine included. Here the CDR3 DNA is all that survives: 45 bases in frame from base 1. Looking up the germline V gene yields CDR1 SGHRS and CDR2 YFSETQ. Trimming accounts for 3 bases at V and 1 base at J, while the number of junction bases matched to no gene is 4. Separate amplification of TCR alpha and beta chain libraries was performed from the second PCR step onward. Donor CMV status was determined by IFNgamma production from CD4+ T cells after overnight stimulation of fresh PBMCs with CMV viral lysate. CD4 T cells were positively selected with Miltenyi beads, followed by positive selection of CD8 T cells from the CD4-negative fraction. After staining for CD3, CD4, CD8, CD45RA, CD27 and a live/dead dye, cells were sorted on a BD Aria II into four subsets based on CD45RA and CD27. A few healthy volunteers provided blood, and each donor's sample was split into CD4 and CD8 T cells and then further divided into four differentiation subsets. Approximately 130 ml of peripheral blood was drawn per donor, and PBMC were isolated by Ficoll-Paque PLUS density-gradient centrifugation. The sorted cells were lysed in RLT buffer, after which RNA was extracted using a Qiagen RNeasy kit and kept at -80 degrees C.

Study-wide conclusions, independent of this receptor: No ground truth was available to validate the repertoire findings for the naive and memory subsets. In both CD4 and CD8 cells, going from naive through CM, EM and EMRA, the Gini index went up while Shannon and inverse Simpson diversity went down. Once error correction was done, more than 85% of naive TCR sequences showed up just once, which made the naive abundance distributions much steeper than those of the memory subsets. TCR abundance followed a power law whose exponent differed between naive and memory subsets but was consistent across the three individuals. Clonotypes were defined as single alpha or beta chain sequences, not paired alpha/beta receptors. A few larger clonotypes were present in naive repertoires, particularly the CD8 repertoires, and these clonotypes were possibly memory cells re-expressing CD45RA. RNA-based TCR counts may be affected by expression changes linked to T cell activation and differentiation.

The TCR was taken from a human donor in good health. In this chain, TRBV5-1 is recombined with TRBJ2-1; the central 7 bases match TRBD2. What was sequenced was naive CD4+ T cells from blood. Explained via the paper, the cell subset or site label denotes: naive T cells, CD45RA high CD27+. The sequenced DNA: TGCGCCAGCAGCTCGGGAGGTCTATCCTACAATGAGCAGTTCTTC. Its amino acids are CASSSGGLSYNEQFF.